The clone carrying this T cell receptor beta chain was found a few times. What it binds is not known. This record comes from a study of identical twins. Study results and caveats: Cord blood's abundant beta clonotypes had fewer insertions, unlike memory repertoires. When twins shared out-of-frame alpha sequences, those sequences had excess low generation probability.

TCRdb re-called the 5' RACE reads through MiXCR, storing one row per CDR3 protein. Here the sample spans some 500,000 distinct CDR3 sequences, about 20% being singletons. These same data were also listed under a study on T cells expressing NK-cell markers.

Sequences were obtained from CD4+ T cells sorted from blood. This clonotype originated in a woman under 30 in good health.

CDR3: CAISGGDYGYTF. The CDR3 nucleotides are TGTGCCATCAGTGGCGGGGACTATGGCTACACCTTC. The chain recombines TRBV10-3 with TRBJ1-2, with no clear D. The ends were cut back, 4 bases at V and 3 bases at J, with 6 bases in the middle. Germline-derived CDR1 and CDR2 are ENHRY and SYGVKD. The length of the CDR3 is 12 residues.